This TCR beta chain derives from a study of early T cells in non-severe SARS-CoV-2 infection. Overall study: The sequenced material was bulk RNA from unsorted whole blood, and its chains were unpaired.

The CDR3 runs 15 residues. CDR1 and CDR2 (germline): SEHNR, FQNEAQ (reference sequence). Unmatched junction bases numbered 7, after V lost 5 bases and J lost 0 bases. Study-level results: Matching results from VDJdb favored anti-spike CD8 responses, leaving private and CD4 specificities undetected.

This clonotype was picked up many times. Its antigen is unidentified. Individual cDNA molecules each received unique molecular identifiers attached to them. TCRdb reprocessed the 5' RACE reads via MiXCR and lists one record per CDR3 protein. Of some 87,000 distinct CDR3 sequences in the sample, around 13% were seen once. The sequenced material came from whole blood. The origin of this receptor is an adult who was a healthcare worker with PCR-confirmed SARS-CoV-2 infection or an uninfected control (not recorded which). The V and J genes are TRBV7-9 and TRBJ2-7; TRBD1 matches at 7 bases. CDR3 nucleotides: TGTGCCAGCAGCCCAAGGGACAGATCCTCCTACGAGCAGTACTTC. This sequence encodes CASSPRDRSSYEQYF.